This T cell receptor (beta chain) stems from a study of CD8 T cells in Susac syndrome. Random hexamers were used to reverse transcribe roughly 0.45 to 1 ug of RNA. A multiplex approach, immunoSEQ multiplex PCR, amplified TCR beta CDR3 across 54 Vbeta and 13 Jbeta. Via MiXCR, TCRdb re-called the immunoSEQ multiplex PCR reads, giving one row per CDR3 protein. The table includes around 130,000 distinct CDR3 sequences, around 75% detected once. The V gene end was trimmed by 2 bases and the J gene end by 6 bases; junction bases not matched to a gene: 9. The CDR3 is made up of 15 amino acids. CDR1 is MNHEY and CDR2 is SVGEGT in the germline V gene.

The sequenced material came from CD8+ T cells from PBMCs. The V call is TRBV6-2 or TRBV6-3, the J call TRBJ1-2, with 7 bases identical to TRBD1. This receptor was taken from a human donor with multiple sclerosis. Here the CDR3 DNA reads TGTGCCAGCAGTTACGCCTACAGGGGAGGAGATGGCTACACCTTC. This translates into CASSYAYRGGDGYTF.